A single sample is the source of the 18 T cell receptor beta chains below, sequenced in a study of T cell repertoires in cytomegalovirus infection. Each CDR3 protein is one row after TCRdb ran MiXCR on the reads. The sample consists of fewer than 1,000,000 distinct CDR3 sequences, 31% of them appearing once. For these receptors, no antigen is known. Source: cultured CD8+ T cells from PBMCs, taken from culture after CMV antigen stimulation. The receptor set was obtained from a human donor in good health (CMV status not recorded). Some clones in this sample may be carry-over from other donors' samples.

The rearrangement links TRBV6-1 to TRBJ2-3; 9 bases align to TRBD2. Germline trimming cut 5 bases from V and 1 base from J; bases unmatched to any gene: 7. Germline V gene data show CDR1 as MNHNS and CDR2 as SASEGT. The CDR3 has 16 amino acids. The chain's CDR3 is CASSHFRLAGTDTQYF. The CDR3 coding sequence is TGTGCCAGCAGTCATTTCCGACTAGCGGGCACAGATACGCAGTATTTT.

The gene calls are TRBV4-2 and TRBJ2-3; tentative D call: TRBD2 (5 bases). V was pared by 0 bases and J by 10 bases, with 5 bases between. The CDR3 runs to 11 residues. The germline V gene encodes CDR1 LGHNA and CDR2 YNFKEQ. Written as DNA, the CDR3 is TGTGCCAGCAGCCAAGACGGGGCGCAGTATTTT. Translating gives CASSQDGAQYF.

This chain connects TRBV4-2 to TRBJ1-3; 10 positions agree with TRBD1. V was clipped by 4 bases and J by 6 bases; unmatched bases: 3. Germline CDR1 and CDR2: LGHNA and YNFKEQ. The length of the CDR3 is 14 residues. The CDR3 sequence is CASSPGQGTNTIYF. The CDR3 DNA reads as TGTGCCAGCAGCCCGGGACAGGGGACAAACACCATATATTTT.

As for this clonotype: Its ends do not fully match the called genes, so a read error is possible. This chain connects TRBV5-8 to TRBJ2-3; TRBD1 or TRBD2 may be the D gene (6 bases each). Germline loops: CDR1 SGHTS, CDR2 YDEGEE. This CDR3 spans 15 amino acids. The CDR3 DNA reads TGTGCCAGCAGCCTCTGGGGGGACACCACAAATACGCAGTATTTT. Translation gives CASSLWGDTTNTQYF.

CDR3 protein: CAISESQGASYNEQFF. The DNA of the CDR3 is TGTGCCATCAGTGAGTCCCAGGGGGCTTCGTACAATGAGCAGTTCTTC. The rearrangement links TRBV10-3 to TRBJ2-1; TRBD1 matches at 8 bases. Losses at the gene ends were 0 bases for V and 4 bases for J; bases not matched to a gene: 5. The CDR3 sequence is 16 residues long. Germline V gene lookup returns CDR1 ENHRY and CDR2 SYGVKD.

This chain links TRBV7-6 with TRBJ2-5; D gene ambiguous. V was pared by 9 bases and J by 9 bases, with 20 bases between. Germline loops: CDR1 SGHVS, CDR2 FNYEAQ. The CDR3 covers 13 residues. The CDR3 here is CASTTGWVGSQYF. The CDR3 bases are TGTGCCAGTACAACCGGTTGGGTTGGCTCCCAGTACTTC.

There are a few counts of this clonotype. The rearrangement joins TRBV12-3 or TRBV12-4 to TRBJ2-1, with 9 bases that match TRBD1. V shed 6 bases and J 0 bases; nucleotides not matched to a gene: 3. The CDR3 extends over 15 amino acids. CDR3 region: CASRSTGGSYNEQFF. CDR3 DNA sequence: TGTGCCAGCAGGTCGACAGGGGGCTCCTACAATGAGCAGTTCTTC.

This clonotype was seen many times. The rearrangement uses TRBV7-9 and TRBJ2-3, with 7 bases aligning to TRBD2. The CDR3 sequence is 15 residues long. The germline V gene encodes CDR1 SEHNR and CDR2 FQNEAQ (reference sequence). The trim removed 7 bases at V and 0 bases at J, leaving 7 bases unmatched. CDR3 sequence: CASTQRGPSTDTQYF. The CDR3 DNA is TGTGCCAGCACCCAGCGGGGTCCTAGCACAGATACGCAGTATTTT.

The CDR3 DNA sequence: TGTGCCAGCAGTAACTCAGGGCGGGAGGATACGCAGTATTTT. Translating it yields CASSNSGREDTQYF. V is TRBV12-3 or TRBV12-4 and J is TRBJ2-3, with TRBD2 matching over 7 bases. V gave up 5 bases and J gave up 6 bases; unmatched junction bases: 8. The CDR3 loop spans 14 amino acids.

This clonotype was detected a few times. The chain couples TRBV28 to TRBJ1-4; TRBD1 aligns across 8 bases. The CDR3 is made up of 18 amino acids. Unmatched junction bases numbered 14, after V lost 6 bases and J lost 2 bases. CDR1 and CDR2 from the germline V gene are MDHEN and SYDVKM. The CDR3 sequence: CASRGVRTGTFTNEKLFF. CDR3 bases: TGTGCCAGCAGGGGGGTACGGACAGGGACTTTCACTAATGAAAAACTGTTTTTT.

This clonotype was counted at least ten times. The chain recombines TRBV19 with TRBJ2-2; no reliable D call. From germline, CDR1 is LNHDA and CDR2 SQIVND (reference sequence). Trimming took 7 bases from V and 1 from J, leaving 10 bases between them. The CDR3 sequence is 14 residues long. As DNA, the CDR3 is TGTGCCAGTATGAGACAACTGAACACCGGGGAGCTGTTTTTT. Amino acid sequence: CASMRQLNTGELFF.

This clonotype was counted a few times. The J gene is TRBJ2-3, the V gene TRBV24-1, with D uncertain. V shed 3 bases and J shed 4 bases, with 10 bases lying between them. This CDR3 has 14 amino acids. From germline, CDR1 is KGHDR and CDR2 SFDVKD. The CDR3 DNA is TGTGCCACCAGTGATGAGGTGAGCGCAGATACGCAGTATTTT. Translation: CATSDEVSADTQYF.

This clonotype is a singleton in its sample. This chain connects TRBV7-6 to TRBJ1-2; TRBD1 matches at 8 bases. CDR1 is SGHVS and CDR2 is FNYEAQ in the germline V gene. The CDR3 loop spans 14 amino acids. V was clipped by 2 bases and J by 10 bases; unmatched bases: 9. DNA for the CDR3: TGTGCCAGCAGCTTAATAGACAGGGGATCTGACTACACCTTC. This codes for CASSLIDRGSDYTF.

The sample holds many counts of this clonotype. This chain uses TRBV7-6 with TRBJ2-5; D is unclear. The ends were cut back, 5 bases at V and 2 bases at J, with 15 bases in the middle. The CDR3 is 15 amino acids. In germline, CDR1 is SGHVS, CDR2 FNYEAQ. CDR3 amino acids: CASSELRDGQETQYF. CDR3 sequence (DNA): TGTGCCAGCAGCGAACTCCGAGATGGTCAAGAGACCCAGTACTTC.

The chain uses TRBV4-1 and TRBJ2-7; D unclear. The CDR3 extends over 15 amino acids. Trimming removed 1 base from V and 0 bases from J, with 10 bases in between. Germline-derived CDR1 and CDR2 are MGHRA and YSYEKL. The CDR3 DNA sequence: TGCGCCAGCAGCCAAGGTCGTAGGTCCTCCTACGAGCAGTACGTC. Translation gives CASSQGRRSSYEQYV.

This sequence joins TRBV3-1 and TRBJ2-1, with TRBD1 matching 9 bases. Germline V gene lookup returns CDR1 LGHDT and CDR2 YNNKEL (reference sequence). Unmatched junction bases numbered 16, after V lost 0 bases and J lost 4 bases. CDR3 length equals 20 residues. Written as DNA, the CDR3 is TGTGCCAGCAGCCAAGAAGGGGGAACAGGGGGCACCGCCCTGTACAATGAGCAGTTCTTC. This encodes CASSQEGGTGGTALYNEQFF.

This clonotype was seen a handful of times. The chain has TRBV6-6 and TRBJ1-5, with D perhaps TRBD1 (6 bases). The germline V gene encodes CDR1 MNHNY and CDR2 SVGAGI (reference sequence). This CDR3 region has 17 residues. V lost 5 bases and J 0 bases, leaving 17 bases between the germline ends. CDR3 sequence: CASSVLDSLYSNQPQHF. CDR3 DNA sequence: TGTGCCAGCAGTGTGTTGGACAGCCTATATAGCAATCAGCCCCAGCATTTT.

This clonotype was seen only a few times. The CDR3 region is CASSWVGSGGYQAKNIQYF. In DNA form, the CDR3 reads TGTGCCAGCAGCTGGGTGGGTAGCGGGGGATACCAAGCCAAAAACATTCAGTACTTC. This chain uses TRBV5-6 with TRBJ2-4; 9 bases align to TRBD2. The CDR3 runs 19 residues. In germline, CDR1 is SGHDT, CDR2 YYEEEE. V gave up 3 bases and J gave up 0 bases; unmatched junction bases: 13.